This T cell receptor (beta chain) was sequenced during a study of T cell repertoires in cytomegalovirus infection. Study outcomes and limitations: Pooled public TCR beta family frequency picked out CMV carriers with the relevant HLA.

TCRdb analysed the reads with MiXCR anew, one entry per CDR3 protein. The table includes 350,000 to 400,000 distinct CDR3 sequences, about 34% detected once. This clonotype showed up just a few times. Antigen specificity is unknown. This sample comprised cultured PBMCs, obtained from culture after CMV antigen stimulation. This clonotype was sampled from a human donor in good health (CMV status not recorded). Some clones in this sample may be carry-over from other donors' samples.

Written as DNA, the CDR3 is TGTGCCAGCAGCCCAATTGGACTAGCGGGAGGGAACACAGATACGCAGTATTTT. Encoded protein: CASSPIGLAGGNTDTQYF. The rearrangement uses TRBV4-2 and TRBJ2-3; 15 bases line up with TRBD2. CDR1 LGHNA and CDR2 YNFKEQ come from the germline V gene. The V gene end was trimmed by 4 bases and the J gene end by 2 bases; junction bases not matched to a gene: 7. CDR3 size: 18 residues.